This TCR beta chain was sequenced for a study of technical replicates of blood from four donors. The CDR3 is 16 residues long. The germline CDR1 and CDR2 sequences are MGHRA and YSYEKL. Trimming took off 4 bases at V and 7 bases at J, with 22 bases between the two ends. Clones were read by immunoSEQ multiplex PCR, and TCRdb kept only the in-frame ones, dropping some. This sample yields fewer than 90,000 clones, of which around 94% are seen a single time; about 0.26% belongs to the top ten. This clonotype was obtained from a human donor in good health. Sequencing input: T cells isolated from PBMCs. The V and J genes are TRBV4-1 and TRBJ1-1; D might be TRBD1 (6 bases). The CDR3 coding sequence is TGCGCCAGCAGCCGAGGACAAACAGGGATAGCGCTTGAAGCTTTCTTT. Amino acids: CASSRGQTGIALEAFF.